These 13 T cell receptor beta chains were all obtained from the same sample, sequenced in a study of blood T cell repertoires in COVID-19. Some clones are missing from TCRdb's copy, which holds only in-frame ones; the method was immunoSEQ multiplex PCR. The sample lists about 230,000 clones; 84% were seen once. Sequenced input: peripheral blood. These receptors all stem from a woman in her forties who had recovered from COVID-19.

This sequence joins TRBV5-1 and TRBJ2-3, with TRBD2 as a possible D gene (5 bases). CDR1 is SGHRS, CDR2 YFSETQ, per germline. Trimming left V 2 bases short and J 2 bases short, with 15 bases between. The CDR3 is made up of 16 amino acids. The CDR3 sequence is CASSLVFGEITDTQYF. CDR3 DNA: TGCGCCAGCAGCTTAGTATTCGGGGAAATCACAGATACGCAGTATTTT.

The chain employs TRBV24-1 and TRBJ2-2; D is possibly TRBD1 (5 bases). CDR3 size: 15 residues. Per germline, CDR1 KGHDR and CDR2 SFDVKD. V lost 4 bases and J lost 0, with 8 bases in between. The CDR3 DNA sequence: TGTGCCACCAGTGAGGCGACAGCGAACACCGGGGAGCTGTTTTTT. Amino acid sequence: CATSEATANTGELFF.

This chain links TRBV7-9 with TRBJ2-3; 9 bases are shared with TRBD2. The germline CDR1 and CDR2 sequences are SEHNR and FQNEAQ (reference sequence). The CDR3 is made up of 17 amino acids. Trimming took 1 base from V and 6 from J; bases not matched to a gene: 11. The CDR3 DNA reads as TGTGCCAGCAGCTTAGAGCCGCGCGGGGGGGTCAAGGATACGCAGTATTTT. Translating it yields CASSLEPRGGVKDTQYF.

In DNA, the CDR3 is TGTGCCAGCAGCCAAGCCGGAGTGCTTGGAAACACCATATATTTT. Translation: CASSQAGVLGNTIYF. The chain recombines TRBV14 with TRBJ1-3; D is undetermined. V was shortened by 1 base and J by 3 bases, with 10 bases between the two germline ends. Germline assignment: CDR1 SGHDN and CDR2 FVKESK. This CDR3 is built from 15 residues.

This rearrangement joins TRBV4-2 to TRBJ2-3; perhaps TRBD2 as D (6 bases). Per germline, CDR1 LGHNA and CDR2 YNFKEQ. The V end lost 3 bases, the J end lost 2 bases, and 15 bases lay between the germline ends. The CDR3 runs to 16 residues. The CDR3 DNA sequence: TGTGCCAGCAGCCAGAGTTGGCGGGACTCCACAGATACGCAGTATTTT. Translation gives CASSQSWRDSTDTQYF.

This clone was detected a few times. The rearrangement joins TRBV5-6 to TRBJ1-3; D uncertain. CDR1 SGHDT and CDR2 YYEEEE come from the germline V gene. Trimming took 1 base from V and 3 from J, leaving 8 bases between them. CDR3 length: 14 residues. The CDR3 here is CASSLPGLGNTIYF. CDR3 DNA: TGTGCCAGCAGCTTGCCCGGACTTGGAAACACCATATATTTT.

This chain uses TRBV5-4 with TRBJ2-5; TRBD1 might be the D (5 bases). The CDR3 is 17 amino acids. With 4 bases removed from V and 0 bases from J, the gap between germline ends came to 19 bases. Germline CDR1 and CDR2: SGHNT and YYREEE (reference sequence). This CDR3 reads CASSAPRGGGDQETQYF. CDR3 nucleotides: TGTGCCAGCAGCGCGCCTAGGGGTGGTGGGGACCAAGAGACCCAGTACTTC.

The rearrangement links TRBV5-1 to TRBJ2-7, with 9 bases identical to TRBD1. V lost 2 bases to trimming and J lost 6 bases; unmatched junction nucleotides: 9. CDR1 SGHRS and CDR2 YFSETQ come from the germline V gene. This CDR3 contains 15 residues. The CDR3 sequence is CASSFGGQGNTEQYF. CDR3 DNA: TGCGCCAGCAGCTTCGGGGGACAGGGAAATACCGAGCAGTACTTC.

The gene calls are TRBV4-3 and TRBJ1-2; TRBD1 might be the D (5 bases). The CDR3 is 17 residues long. CDR1 and CDR2 from the germline V gene are LGHNA and YSLEER. Trimming removed 0 bases at V and 8 bases at J, with 22 bases between. CDR3 DNA: TGCGCCAGCAGCCAAGAAGCGGCGGGGCAGTCGGGAGGAGGCTACACCTTC. This codes for CASSQEAAGQSGGGYTF.

The V and J genes are TRBV6-5 and TRBJ2-1; 8 bases line up with TRBD1. The germline gives CDR1 MNHEY, CDR2 SVGAGI. The CDR3 is 15 amino acids. The junction had 11 bases not matched to a gene; V was cut back by 9 bases and J by 4 bases. CDR3 in DNA: TGTGCCAGTGAAAGAGGGACAGGTCAATACAATGAGCAGTTCTTC. It specifies CASERGTGQYNEQFF.

The CDR3 nucleotides are TGTGCCAGCAGCCGAGGGCGAGAGACCCAGTACTTC. It yields the protein CASSRGRETQYF. This rearrangement joins TRBV3-1 (or the pseudogene TRBV3-2) to TRBJ2-5; weak D call: TRBD2 (5 bases). The germline CDR1 and CDR2 sequences are LGHDT and YNNKEL (reference sequence). The V and J ends lost 4 bases and 4 bases respectively, with 7 bases between them. CDR3 length: 12 residues.

The chain employs TRBV27 and TRBJ2-7; no clear D. With 9 bases removed from V and 2 bases from J, the gap between germline ends came to 23 bases. The germline gives CDR1 MNHEY, CDR2 SMNVEV (reference sequence). The CDR3 spans 16 residues. The CDR3 coding sequence is TGTGCCAGTTCTAGGTCTCGGGTGCCCTCCCCCTACGAGCAGTACTTC. It is translated as CASSRSRVPSPYEQYF.

The chain has TRBV7-2 and TRBJ1-2; D is possibly TRBD1 (6 bases). Looked up from germline, CDR1 is SGHTA and CDR2 is FQGNSA. The CDR3 consists of 13 residues. Deletions cut 4 bases from V and 7 bases from J, with 13 bases between. The CDR3 sequence: CASSSQFRGGYTF. In DNA, the CDR3 is TGTGCCAGCAGCTCACAGTTCAGGGGTGGCTACACCTTC.